These T cell receptor beta chains were read from a single sample in a study of Tregs in tolerant kidney transplant recipients. The method was immunoSEQ multiplex PCR; TCRdb's version includes in-frame clones alone and lacks a portion of them. Among about 20,000 clones listed, roughly 65% were seen once. No cognate antigen is known for these TCRs. Sequencing was carried out using Tregs from blood cultured with allogeneic cells. Receptors originate from a human donor in good health. CDR3s leave out the opening cysteine and the closing phenylalanine or tryptophan. The size entry is marked missing in some rows and otherwise reads once, few, many or a size class.

J gene,clone size,V gene,CDR3 protein
TRBJ2-1,.,TRBV29-1,SVEGALAGPYNEQF
TRBJ1-1,.,TRBV11-2,ASSPQSRNTEAF
TRBJ1-6,.,TRBV5-6,ASSLAWDSPLH
TRBJ2-1,.,TRBV19,ATARLRGGDEQF
TRBJ2-7,.,TRBV6-1,ASTISGTGYYEQY
TRBJ1-2,.,TRBV18,ASSVGQDYGYT
TRBJ1-1,.,TRBV7-9,ASSLGSQNEAF
TRBJ2-2,few,TRBV11-2,ASSARGGELF
TRBJ1-2,few,TRBV29-1,SVWDAEGYT
TRBJ2-3,.,TRBV9,ASALGRKGDTQY
TRBJ2-7,.,TRBV5-4,ASSFQGAVYEQY
TRBJ2-1,.,TRBV21-1,ASSNGSRAGGNEQF
TRBJ2-7,once,TRBV7-8,ASSRGIAGIYEQY
TRBJ2-2,few,TRBV2,ASSGGTGSRTGELF
TRBJ1-3,large,TRBV30,AWSLGTASNTIY
.,once,TRBV2,ASRRDRNYEQY
TRBJ2-1,.,TRBV7-9,ASSLLAGGYNEQF
TRBJ1-3,few,TRBV9,ASSREGNTIY
TRBJ1-1,once,TRBV18,ASRRENTEAF
TRBJ1-1,.,TRBV5-1,ASSLAQGVNTEAF
TRBJ2-5,.,TRBV7-8,ASSLLRQETQY
TRBJ1-2,.,TRBV6-1,ASSPNFGVGYT
TRBJ1-3,.,TRBV6-1,ASSPLAPGNTIY
TRBJ2-5,.,TRBV18,ASSPLLSQETQY
TRBJ1-1,.,TRBV5-8,ASSFLRNTEAF
TRBJ2-2,.,TRBV11-1,ASSGVRTNTGELF
TRBJ2-7,few,TRBV6-1,ASSDPGTGVYEQY
TRBJ2-1,once,TRBV11-2,ASSLGMYNEQF
TRBJ1-3,.,TRBV5-1,ASSWMGPDGSSGNTIY
TRBJ2-7,.,TRBV6-6,ASSGLAGADEQY